Listed below are T cell receptor beta chains from one sample, sequenced in a study of T-cell reconstitution after alpha-beta-depleted transplantation in children. From the PCR reads, TCRdb called clonotypes with MiXCR, one entry per CDR3 protein. The table has fewer than 20,000 distinct CDR3 sequences, approximately 5.5% seen once; the top ten hold roughly 6.7%. Sample: PBMCs, taken before TCRalphabeta/CD19-depleted stem cell transplant. The origin of the receptors is a boy younger than 18 with acute lymphoblastic leukemia, due to receive a stem cell transplant. Both conserved end residues are part of each CDR3. A D gene is named only where the DNA matches it firmly. Not all rows give a size; the values are once, few, many and, for expanded clones, a class.

NA	TRBV11-2	many	TRBJ2-7	CASSWGTEGYEQYF	TGTGCCAGCAGCTGGGGGACTGAGGGCTACGAGCAGTACTTC
NA	TRBV7-9	many	TRBJ2-1	CASSFIGNHNEQFF	TGTGCCAGCAGCTTTATAGGGAACCACAATGAGCAGTTCTTC
TRBD1	TRBV6-4	many	TRBJ2-1	CASSRDRGGNEQFF	TGTGCCAGCAGCCGGGACAGGGGAGGGAATGAGCAGTTCTTC
TRBD2	TRBV28	many	TRBJ2-3	CASSPPSGGRATDTQYF	TGTGCCAGCAGCCCTCCTAGCGGGGGTAGAGCCACAGATACGCAGTATTTT
NA	TRBV24-1	many	TRBJ2-1	CATSVSLFVGRTKSSYNEQFF	TGTGCCACCAGTGTTTCCCTTTTCGTTGGTCGGACCAAAAGCTCCTACAATGAGCAGTTCTTC
NA	TRBV5-6	many	TRBJ1-5	CASSLLGYSNQPQHF	TGTGCCAGCAGCTTGTTGGGGTATAGCAATCAGCCCCAGCATTTT
NA	TRBV20-1	many	TRBJ1-1	CSASRGGRGTEAFF	TGCAGTGCTAGTCGGGGAGGAAGGGGCACTGAAGCTTTCTTT
NA	TRBV6-2/TRBV6-3	many	TRBJ1-4	CASSSPGLPWRF	TGTGCCAGCAGTTCACCGGGCCTACCTTGGAGATTT
TRBD2	TRBV20-1	many	TRBJ2-3	CSATPPGTSGGWADTQYF	TGCAGTGCTACGCCACCCGGGACTAGCGGGGGGTGGGCAGATACGCAGTATTTT
NA	TRBV27	NA	TRBJ1-1	CTRSLDQSRTATNTEAFF	TGTACCCGCAGTTTAGACCAATCAAGGACAGCCACGAACACTGAAGCTTTCTTT
NA	TRBV5-1	many	TRBJ2-3	CASSFGGPTDTQYF	TGCGCCAGCAGCTTCGGCGGGCCCACAGATACGCAGTATTTT
TRBD2	TRBV4-2	once	TRBJ2-7	CAIGPARLIAGGPRISYEQYF	TGTGCCATCGGCCCTGCGCGTCTGATAGCGGGAGGGCCTAGGATATCCTACGAGCAGTACTTC
NA	TRBV11-2	many	TRBJ1-3	CASSLMTSAGNTIYF	TGTGCCAGCAGCTTAATGACATCAGCGGGAAACACCATATATTTT
TRBD2	TRBV7-9	many	TRBJ2-7	CASTDGGDYEQYF	TGTGCCAGCACTGACGGGGGGGACTACGAGCAGTACTTC
NA	TRBV7-2	many	TRBJ2-5	CASSPRWALGETQYF	TGTGCCAGCAGCCCCCGATGGGCCCTGGGGGAGACCCAGTACTTC
NA	TRBV20-1	many	TRBJ2-1	CSARDQLGQLTYNEQFF	TGCAGTGCTAGAGATCAGTTAGGGCAGCTGACCTACAATGAGCAGTTCTTC
NA	TRBV29-1	many	TRBJ2-1	CSVKGKVFDEQFF	TGCAGCGTAAAAGGGAAGGTCTTTGATGAGCAGTTCTTC
NA	TRBV19	many	TRBJ2-7	CASIGRGQYF	TGTGCCAGTATCGGCAGGGGGCAGTACTTC
NA	TRBV7-2	many	TRBJ2-3	CASSWGTPRTDTQYF	TGTGCCAGCAGCTGGGGGACACCTCGCACAGATACGCAGTATTTT
NA	TRBV3-1	NA	TRBJ2-1	CASSTPGPWYNEQFF	TGTGCCAGCAGCACGCCCGGCCCTTGGTACAATGAGCAGTTCTTC
NA	TRBV29-1	medium-sized	TRBJ1-2	CSGLDGPTYGYTF	TGCAGCGGTTTGGATGGCCCGACCTATGGCTACACCTTC
TRBD1	TRBV2	many	TRBJ2-3	CASSGDRVRTDTQYF	TGTGCCAGCAGTGGGGACAGGGTCAGGACAGATACGCAGTATTTT
NA	TRBV5-1	many	TRBJ2-5	CASSFRDTRETQYF	TGCGCCAGCAGCTTCCGGGACACAAGGGAGACCCAGTACTTC
TRBD1	TRBV20-1	many	TRBJ1-1	CSARAEGTGNTEAFF	TGCAGTGCTAGGGCCGAAGGGACAGGGAACACTGAAGCTTTCTTT
TRBD2	TRBV7-2	many	TRBJ2-5	CASSYGGLAGGETQYF	TGTGCCAGCAGCTATGGGGGACTAGCGGGGGGAGAGACCCAGTACTTC
NA	TRBV7-2	many	TRBJ1-6	CASSLRESNSPLHF	TGTGCCAGCAGCTTGAGGGAATCGAATTCACCCCTCCACTTT
NA	TRBV4-1	many	TRBJ2-7	CASSQVGGAYEQYF	TGCGCCAGCAGCCAAGTTGGCGGGGCCTACGAGCAGTACTTC
NA	TRBV28	medium-sized	TRBJ2-5	CASSSQGWIYQETQYF	TGTGCCAGCAGTTCCCAGGGGTGGATTTACCAAGAGACCCAGTACTTC
TRBD1	TRBV24-1	many	TRBJ2-2	CATSGTGDTTGELFF	TGTGCCACCTCCGGGACAGGGGATACCACCGGGGAGCTGTTTTTT
NA	TRBV15	NA	TRBJ1-6	CATSSWNNSPLHF	TGTGCCACCAGCAGCTGGAATAATTCACCCCTCCACTTT
NA	TRBV9	many	TRBJ2-6	CASSVDHNSGANVLTF	TGTGCCAGCAGCGTAGACCATAACTCTGGGGCCAACGTCCTGACTTTC
NA	TRBV11-2	many	TRBJ1-4	CASSLARGNKKLFF	TGTGCCAGCAGCCTAGCCCGAGGGAATAAAAAACTGTTTTTT
TRBD1	TRBV30	many	TRBJ2-1	CAWSVWTGGENEQFF	TGTGCCTGGAGTGTTTGGACAGGGGGCGAGAATGAGCAGTTCTTC
NA	TRBV18	many	TRBJ1-1	CASSFMGVSGTEAFF	TGTGCCAGCTCCTTCATGGGGGTTTCGGGTACTGAAGCTTTCTTT
TRBD1	TRBV4-1	many	TRBJ2-7	CASSQTTGTGVYEQYF	TGCGCCAGCAGCCAGACAACCGGGACAGGGGTCTACGAGCAGTACTTC
NA	TRBV7-9	many	TRBJ2-3	CASSPMGISTDTQYF	TGTGCCAGCAGCCCGATGGGCATTAGCACAGATACGCAGTATTTT
NA	TRBV25-1	many	TRBJ2-1	CASSESAVMYNEQFF	TGTGCCAGCAGTGAATCGGCAGTAATGTACAATGAGCAGTTCTTC
TRBD2	TRBV4-1	many	TRBJ2-2	CASSPTGTRDTGELFF	TGCGCCAGCAGCCCCACCGGGACTAGAGACACCGGGGAGCTGTTTTTT
TRBD1	TRBV27	many	TRBJ2-7	CASSSQGSGYEQYF	TGTGCCAGCAGTTCACAGGGGTCAGGGTACGAGCAGTACTTC
NA	TRBV10-2	many	TRBJ1-2	CASSEFKLHGYTF	TGCGCCAGCAGTGAATTTAAACTGCACGGCTACACCTTC
TRBD2	TRBV4-2	many	TRBJ2-5	CASSQFAGTSTETQYF	TGTGCCAGCAGCCAATTCGCCGGGACTAGTACAGAGACCCAGTACTTC